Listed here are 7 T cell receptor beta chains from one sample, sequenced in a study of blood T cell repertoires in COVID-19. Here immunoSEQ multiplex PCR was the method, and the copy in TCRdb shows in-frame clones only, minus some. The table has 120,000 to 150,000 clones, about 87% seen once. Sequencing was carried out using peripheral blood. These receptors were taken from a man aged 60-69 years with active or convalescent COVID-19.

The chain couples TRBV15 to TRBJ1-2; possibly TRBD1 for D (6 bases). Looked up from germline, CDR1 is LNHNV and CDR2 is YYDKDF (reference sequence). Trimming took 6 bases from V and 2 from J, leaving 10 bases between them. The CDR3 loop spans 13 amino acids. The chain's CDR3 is CATRGQSNYGYTF. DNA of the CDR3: TGTGCCACCAGAGGACAGTCAAACTATGGCTACACCTTC.

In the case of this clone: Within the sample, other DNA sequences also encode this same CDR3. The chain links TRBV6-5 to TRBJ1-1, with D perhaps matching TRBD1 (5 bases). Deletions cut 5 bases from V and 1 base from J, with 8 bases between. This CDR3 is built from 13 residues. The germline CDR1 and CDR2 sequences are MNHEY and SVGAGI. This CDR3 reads CASSIQGNTEAFF. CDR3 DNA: TGTGCCAGCAGTATTCAGGGGAACACTGAAGCTTTCTTT.

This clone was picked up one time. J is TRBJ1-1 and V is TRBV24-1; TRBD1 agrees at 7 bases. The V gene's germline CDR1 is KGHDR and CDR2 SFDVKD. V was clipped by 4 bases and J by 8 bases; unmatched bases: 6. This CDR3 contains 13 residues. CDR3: CATSDSPGQEAFF. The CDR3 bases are TGTGCCACCAGTGACTCTCCGGGACAGGAAGCTTTCTTT.

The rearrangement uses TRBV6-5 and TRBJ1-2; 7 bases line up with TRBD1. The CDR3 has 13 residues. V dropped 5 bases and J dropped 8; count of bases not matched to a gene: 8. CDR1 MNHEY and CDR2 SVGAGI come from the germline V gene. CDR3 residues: CASSPDRVWGYTF. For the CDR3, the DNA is TGTGCCAGCAGTCCCGACAGGGTATGGGGCTACACCTTC.

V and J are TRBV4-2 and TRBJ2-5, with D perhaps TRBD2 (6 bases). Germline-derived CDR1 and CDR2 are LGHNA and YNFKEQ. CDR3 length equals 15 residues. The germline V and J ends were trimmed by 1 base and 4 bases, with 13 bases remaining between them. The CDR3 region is CASSQGNGGSETQYF. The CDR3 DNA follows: TGTGCCAGCAGCCAAGGAAATGGGGGGTCAGAGACCCAGTACTTC.

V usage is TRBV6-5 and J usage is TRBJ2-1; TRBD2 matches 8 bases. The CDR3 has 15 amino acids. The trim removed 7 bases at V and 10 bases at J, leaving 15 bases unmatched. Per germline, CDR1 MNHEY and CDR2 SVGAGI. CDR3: CASTSSGGWNGEQFF. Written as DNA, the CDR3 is TGTGCCAGCACTAGCAGCGGGGGCTGGAATGGCGAGCAGTTCTTC.

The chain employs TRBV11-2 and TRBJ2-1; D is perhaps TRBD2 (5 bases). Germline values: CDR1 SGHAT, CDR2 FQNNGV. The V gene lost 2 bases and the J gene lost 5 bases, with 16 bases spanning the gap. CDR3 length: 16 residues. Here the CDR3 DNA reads TGTGCCAGCAGCTTAAAAGCGGAACGACGGGACAATGAGCAGTTCTTC. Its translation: CASSLKAERRDNEQFF.